This TCR beta chain was sequenced in a study of blood T cell repertoires in COVID-19. Study overall: The United States, Italy and Spain supplied acute and convalescent COVID-19 samples. T cells, B-cell-depleted T cells, or PBMCs supplied cDNA or gDNA.

Per germline, CDR1 SGHTA and CDR2 FQGNSA. The V and J ends lost 5 bases and 3 bases, in that order; junction bases with no gene match: 9. The CDR3 covers 15 residues. TCRdb's table, derived via immunoSEQ multiplex PCR, lists solely in-frame clones and lacks some. The sample consists of fewer than 120,000 clones, about 75% of them appearing once. The sequence came from a woman of 80 years or more with active or convalescent COVID-19. Sample: peripheral blood. The chain uses TRBV7-2 and TRBJ2-7; 8 nucleotides align to TRBD2. CDR3 sequence: CASSPSGGQGYEQYF. The CDR3 nucleotides read TGTGCCAGCAGCCCCTCGGGGGGGCAGGGCTACGAGCAGTACTTC.